This T cell receptor beta chain derives from a study of blood T cell repertoires in COVID-19. The table came from immunoSEQ multiplex PCR; TCRdb's copy has only in-frame clones and leaves some out. There are 360,000 or so clones in the sample; 90% occur only once, and about 6.8% lies in the top ten. The CDR3 contains 15 residues. The germline V and J ends were trimmed by 4 bases and 6 bases, with 17 bases remaining between them. Germline CDR1 and CDR2: KGHDR and SFDVKD. This clonotype was obtained from a man between 18 and 29 years old with active or convalescent COVID-19. The genes are TRBV24-1 and TRBJ1-2, with D perhaps matching TRBD1 (5 bases). Sequencing was done on a sample of peripheral blood. The CDR3 region has the DNA TGTGCCACCAGTGACCGATCTACAGCCAGGGATGGCTACACCTTC. This sequence encodes CATSDRSTARDGYTF.